A single sample gave rise to the 25 T cell receptor beta chains below, sequenced in a study of blood T cell repertoires in COVID-19. Only in-frame clones appear in the TCRdb table, and some are missing; sequencing was by immunoSEQ multiplex PCR. The repertoire holds approximately 170,000 clones, with roughly 85% as singletons. Sequencing was performed on PBMCs or T cells enriched from blood (not recorded which). All receptors come from a woman aged 70 to 79 in a cohort exposed to, infected with or recovered from COVID-19 (not recorded which).

V is TRBV19 and J is TRBJ2-5; TRBD1 aligns across 9 bases. CDR3 length equals 14 residues. Germline trimming cut 6 bases from V and 5 bases from J; bases unmatched to any gene: 7. Looked up from germline, CDR1 is LNHDA and CDR2 is SQIVND (reference sequence). The CDR3 here is CASRTGGPVETQYF. The CDR3 DNA reads TGTGCCAGTAGGACAGGGGGGCCGGTGGAGACCCAGTACTTC.

The rearrangement links TRBV10-3 to TRBJ1-3; 8 bases agree with TRBD1. V gave up 4 bases and J gave up 3 bases; unmatched junction bases: 2. The CDR3 extends over 14 amino acids. The germline V gene encodes CDR1 ENHRY and CDR2 SYGVKD. CDR3 sequence: CAISAGQGGNTIYF. The CDR3 DNA reads TGTGCCATCAGTGCAGGACAGGGTGGAAACACCATATATTTT.

A note on this clone: Sequence at one end of the junction differs from germline and may be a read error. The genes are TRBV7-7 and TRBJ2-1, with 16 bases lining up with TRBD2. The CDR3 consists of 16 residues. Germline V gene lookup returns CDR1 SSHAT and CDR2 FNYEAQ (reference sequence). This CDR3 is CASSAGLAGGTDEQFF. The CDR3 DNA follows: TGTGCTAGCAGCGCGGGACTAGCGGGGGGGACCGATGAGCAGTTCTTC.

V gene TRBV12-3 or TRBV12-4 combines with J gene TRBJ1-5; tentative D call: TRBD1 (6 bases). Trimming pared 2 bases from V and 7 bases from J, leaving 9 bases between. This CDR3 is built from 13 residues. CDR3 in amino acids: CASSLTGNQPQHF. The CDR3 nucleotides read TGTGCCAGCAGTTTAACAGGGAACCAGCCCCAGCATTTT.

The chain is built from TRBV28 and TRBJ1-2, with 8 positions matching TRBD1. This CDR3 is built from 16 residues. The J segment lost 3 bases and the V segment lost 6 bases, leaving 12 bases of the junction unmatched. CDR1 and CDR2 (germline): MDHEN, SYDVKM. CDR3 amino acids: CASRPTGVSKDYGYTF. In DNA, the CDR3 is TGTGCCAGCAGGCCGACAGGGGTTAGTAAAGACTATGGCTACACCTTC.

This chain joins TRBV5-1 and TRBJ2-7; maybe TRBD2 (6 bases). V dropped 1 base and J dropped 6 bases, with 14 bases sitting between them. This CDR3 is built from 14 residues. Germline CDR1 SGHRS, CDR2 YFSETQ. The CDR3 reads CASSLYGTWGEQYF. CDR3 in DNA: TGCGCCAGCAGCTTGTACGGGACTTGGGGCGAGCAGTACTTC.

This chain joins TRBV7-8 and TRBJ2-5; D gene unclear. CDR1 and CDR2 (germline): SGHVS, FQNEAQ. Trimming left V 10 bases short and J 1 base short, with 13 bases between. CDR3 size: 13 residues. The CDR3 bases are TGTGCCACCGCACGAGGTGGCCAAGAGACCCAGTACTTC. Translated, it gives CATARGGQETQYF.

This chain uses TRBV6-5 with TRBJ2-1, with D possibly TRBD1 on 5 matching bases. The V and J ends lost 8 bases and 3 bases respectively, with 11 bases between them. The V gene's germline CDR1 is MNHEY and CDR2 SVGAGI. The CDR3 extends over 13 amino acids. The CDR3 nucleotides read TGTGCCAGCGGTCAGGGATTCTACAATGAGCAGTTCTTC. It encodes CASGQGFYNEQFF.

This chain joins TRBV3-1 (or the pseudogene TRBV3-2) and TRBJ1-2; no firm D call. The V gene lost 4 bases and the J gene lost 2 bases, with 14 bases spanning the gap. Germline CDR1 LGHDT, CDR2 YNNKEL (reference sequence). The CDR3 has 15 residues. The CDR3, as DNA: TGTGCCAGCAGCCTCCGACACCCCACGAACTATGGCTACACCTTC. It is translated as CASSLRHPTNYGYTF.

This clone appeared once. The chain has TRBV20-1 and TRBJ1-2; TRBD1 aligns across 8 bases. This CDR3 region has 14 residues. The junction had 3 bases not matched to a gene; V was cut back by 3 bases and J by 0 bases. CDR1 is DFQATT and CDR2 is SNEGSKA in the germline V gene (reference sequence). This CDR3 is CSASRQGSNYGYTF. For the CDR3, the DNA is TGCAGTGCTAGTAGACAGGGGTCTAACTATGGCTACACCTTC.

This chain uses TRBV12-5 with TRBJ1-5; 7 nucleotides match TRBD1. The V segment lost 8 bases and the J segment 11 bases; nucleotides outside the gene matches: 9. Germline V CDR1 and CDR2: LGHNT, FRNRAP. The CDR3 runs to 12 residues. The CDR3 protein is CASRQGSGTQHF. Here the CDR3 DNA reads TGTGCTAGTCGACAGGGTTCAGGAACCCAGCATTTT.

The chain is built from TRBV4-2 and TRBJ2-2; D call uncertain. Germline V gene data show CDR1 as LGHNA and CDR2 as YNFKEQ. Trimming shortened V by 0 bases and J by 3 bases, and 11 bases separated the two germline ends. CDR3 length: 16 amino acids. The CDR3 region has the DNA TGTGCCAGCAGCCAAGAAGGTTTAGCTTACACCGGGGAGCTGTTTTTT. It specifies CASSQEGLAYTGELFF.

The chain joins TRBV10-3 to TRBJ1-2, with D perhaps TRBD1 (6 bases). The CDR3 is made up of 12 amino acids. Germline V gives CDR1 ENHRY, CDR2 SYGVKD. Trimming removed 4 bases at V and 5 bases at J, with 8 bases between. Written as DNA, the CDR3 is TGTGCCATCAGTGGACAGGATTATGGCTACACCTTC. Amino acid sequence: CAISGQDYGYTF.

V gene TRBV15 combines with J gene TRBJ2-7, with 9 bases that match TRBD1. Germline assignment: CDR1 LNHNV and CDR2 YYDKDF (reference sequence). J lost 2 bases, V lost 3 bases, and 5 bases had no gene match. The CDR3 loop spans 15 amino acids. CDR3 coding DNA: TGTGCCACCAGCAGTCCGGGACAGGGAACCTACGAGCAGTACTTC. Translating it yields CATSSPGQGTYEQYF. Supplemented by reference TRBV15 and TRBJ2-7, the full variable domain reads DAMVIQNPRYQVTQFGKPVTLSCSQTLNHNVMYWYQQKSSQAPKLLFHYYDKDFNNEADTPDNFQSRRPNTSFCFLDIRSPGLGDTAMYLCATSSPGQGTYEQYFGPGTRLTVT.

This clone showed up just a few times. The gene calls are TRBV19 and TRBJ2-1; 7 bases align to TRBD2. Germline V lookup: CDR1 LNHDA, CDR2 SQIVND (reference sequence). J lost 3 bases, V lost 5 bases, and 7 bases had no gene match. This CDR3 spans 15 amino acids. Here the CDR3 reads CASSPTSAYYNEQFF. CDR3 bases: TGTGCCAGTAGTCCTACTAGCGCCTACTACAATGAGCAGTTCTTC.

The rearrangement joins TRBV5-8 to TRBJ2-7; 9 bases match TRBD1. Germline V lookup: CDR1 SGHTS, CDR2 YDEGEE. This CDR3 comprises 15 residues. V shed 2 bases and J 2 bases; nucleotides not matched to a gene: 5. The DNA of the CDR3 is TGTGCCAGCAGCTTTAGGCGGGACAGGGCCTACGAGCAGTACTTC. It specifies CASSFRRDRAYEQYF. Supplemented by reference TRBV5-8 and TRBJ2-7, the full variable domain reads EAGVTQSPTHLIKTRGQQATLRCSPISGHTSVYWYQQALGLGLQFLLWYDEGEERNRGNFPPRFSGRQFPNYSSELNVNALELEDSALYLCASSFRRDRAYEQYFGPGTRLTVT.

The V gene is TRBV6-2 or TRBV6-3, the J gene TRBJ1-5; D unresolved. The V and J ends lost 4 bases and 10 bases respectively, with 11 bases between them. Germline CDR1 is MNHEY and CDR2 is SVGEGT. The CDR3 consists of 12 residues. CDR3 coding DNA: TGTGCCAGCAGTTCTCCCCCTAGTCCCCAGCATTTT. Its translation is CASSSPPSPQHF.

This chain's CDR3 is CASSSLGGGNEQFF. CDR3 in DNA: TGTGCCAGCAGCTCCCTCGGGGGGGGGAATGAGCAGTTCTTC. The rearrangement joins TRBV7-2 to TRBJ2-1, with 8 bases that match TRBD2. Trimming at V came to 4 bases and at J to 7 bases, leaving 6 bases not matched to a gene. The germline V gene encodes CDR1 SGHTA and CDR2 FQGNSA. The CDR3 spans 14 residues.

The chain has TRBV7-9 and TRBJ2-5, with 14 bases identical to TRBD2. CDR3 length: 16 residues. V gave up 5 bases and J gave up 5 bases; unmatched junction bases: 7. Germline V gives CDR1 SEHNR, CDR2 FQNEAQ (reference sequence). CDR3 bases: TGTGCCAGCAGCCCGGGACTAGCGGGAGTTTGGGAGACCCAGTACTTC. Translated: CASSPGLAGVWETQYF.

The J gene is TRBJ2-1, the V gene TRBV4-3; unclear D gene. V was clipped by 0 bases and J by 2 bases, with 5 bases between them. Germline CDR1 reads LGHNA; CDR2 reads YSLEER. CDR3 length: 14 amino acids. The CDR3 spells CASSQDRAYNEQFF. CDR3 sequence (DNA): TGCGCCAGCAGCCAAGATCGGGCCTACAATGAGCAGTTCTTC.

V is TRBV7-2 and J is TRBJ2-1, with D possibly TRBD2 on 6 matching bases. Germline-derived CDR1 and CDR2 are SGHTA and FQGNSA. This CDR3 has 15 residues. Trimming removed 3 bases at V and 1 base at J, with 10 bases between. CDR3 DNA: TGTGCCAGCAGCTTCTGGGCGGGATCCTACAATGAGCAGTTCTTC. This translates into CASSFWAGSYNEQFF.

This chain uses TRBV7-2 with TRBJ2-7; 7 nucleotides match TRBD2. CDR1 is SGHTA and CDR2 is FQGNSA in the germline V gene. The junction had 5 bases not matched to a gene; V was cut back by 0 bases and J by 3 bases. The CDR3 runs 15 residues. CDR3 sequence (DNA): TGTGCCAGCAGCTTAGCGGGACCTAGCGGCTACGAGCAGTACTTC. This translates into CASSLAGPSGYEQYF.

The chain carries TRBV6-5 and TRBJ2-7; 13 bases fit TRBD2. CDR1 is MNHEY and CDR2 is SVGAGI in the germline V gene. After removal of 2 bases from V and 6 bases from J, the junction contained 4 bases not matched to a gene. This CDR3 region has 15 residues. This chain's CDR3 is CASSYGLAGVGEQYF. The CDR3 DNA reads TGTGCCAGCAGTTACGGACTAGCGGGAGTAGGCGAGCAGTACTTC.

The chain links TRBV11-2 to TRBJ2-7, with 9 bases aligning to TRBD2. Germline V lookup: CDR1 SGHAT, CDR2 FQNNGV. V shed 3 bases and J 5 bases; nucleotides not matched to a gene: 8. The CDR3 is made up of 15 amino acids. The DNA for the CDR3 is TGTGCCAGCAGCTTTAGCGGGAGTCTCGGGGACGAGCAGTACTTC. Protein: CASSFSGSLGDEQYF.

The chain combines TRBV7-2 with TRBJ2-3; tentative D call: TRBD2 (5 bases). Germline V lookup: CDR1 SGHTA, CDR2 FQGNSA. The CDR3 is 11 amino acids. Trimming took 8 bases from V and 7 from J, leaving 10 bases between them. The CDR3 coding sequence is TGTGCCAGCGGACTCACGAATACGCAGTATTTT. This codes for CASGLTNTQYF.